A single sample gave rise to the 30 T cell receptor beta chains below, sequenced in a study of blood T cell repertoires in COVID-19. Sequencing was performed with immunoSEQ multiplex PCR; in TCRdb, only in-frame clones are kept and a portion is missing. Of about 37,000 clones in the sample, around 87% were seen once. The sequencing sample was made of peripheral blood. The source of these receptors is a human donor in a cohort sampled during active COVID-19.

The chain recombines TRBV28 with TRBJ2-7; 9 bases map to TRBD1. This CDR3 contains 15 residues. Germline CDR1 and CDR2: MDHEN and SYDVKM. V was pared by 5 bases and J by 4 bases, with 9 bases of the junction left unmatched. The CDR3 sequence: CASSPSGTGSYEQYF. Written as DNA, the CDR3 is TGTGCCAGCAGTCCCTCCGGGACAGGGTCTTACGAGCAGTACTTC.

The genes are TRBV5-5 and TRBJ2-5, with a tentative D call TRBD2 (6 bases). The CDR3 consists of 13 residues. Germline V gives CDR1 SGHKS, CDR2 YYEKEE (reference sequence). V lost 2 bases, J lost 8 bases, and 13 bases lay in between. The CDR3 here is CASSFRGAETQYF. DNA of the CDR3: TGTGCCAGCAGCTTTCGCGGGGCCGAAACCCAGTACTTC. The full variable domain, in which reference TRBV5-5 and TRBJ2-5 provide the parts outside the CDR3, is DAGVTQSPTHLIKTRGQQVTLRCSPISGHKSVSWYQQVLGQGPQFIFQYYEKEERGRGNFPDRFSARQFPNYSSELNVNALLLGDSALYLCASSFRGAETQYFGPGTRLLVL.

This chain uses TRBV29-1 with TRBJ2-5, with 11 bases aligning to TRBD1. Trimming cost V 6 bases and J 2 bases; bases outside gene matches: 5. The CDR3 is made up of 14 amino acids. In germline, CDR1 is SQVTM, CDR2 ANQGSEA. In DNA, the CDR3 is TGCAGCGTGAGTTGGGACAGGGGGCAAGAGACCCAGTACTTC. Translation gives CSVSWDRGQETQYF.

This rearrangement joins TRBV6-5 to TRBJ1-1; possible D gene TRBD1, 6 bases. Looked up from germline, CDR1 is MNHEY and CDR2 is SVGAGI. The germline V and J ends were trimmed by 6 bases and 1 base, with 15 bases remaining between them. CDR3 size: 15 residues. In DNA form, the CDR3 reads TGTGCCAGCAGGTCTGGGGGCGCAGGGAACACTGAAGCTTTCTTT. Encoded protein: CASRSGGAGNTEAFF.

The V call is TRBV4-1, the J call TRBJ1-3; tentatively, D is TRBD1 (6 bases). CDR1 is MGHRA and CDR2 is YSYEKL in the germline V gene. V shed 0 bases and J shed 4 bases, with 10 bases lying between them. There are 15 residues in the CDR3. CDR3 in amino acids: CASSQDPGAGNTIYF. The CDR3 DNA sequence: TGCGCCAGCAGCCAAGATCCAGGGGCGGGAAACACCATATATTTT.

This clone was observed once. The J gene is TRBJ2-3, the V gene TRBV7-6, with D maybe TRBD2 (7 bases). The CDR3 totals 14 residues. Trimming pared 4 bases from V and 5 bases from J, leaving 13 bases between. Looked up from germline, CDR1 is SGHVS and CDR2 is FNYEAQ. CDR3 sequence (DNA): TGTGCCAGCAGCTCCCGGGGGGCCCGAGATACGCAGTATTTT. Encoded protein: CASSSRGARDTQYF. Variable domain in full (rest from reference TRBV7-6 and TRBJ2-3): GAGVSQSPRYKVTKRGQDVALRCDPISGHVSLYWYRQALGQGPEFLTYFNYEAQQDKSGLPNDRFSAERPEGSISTLTIQRTEQRDSAMYRCASSSRGARDTQYFGPGTRLTVL.

V and J are TRBV5-6 and TRBJ1-5; TRBD1 is a possible D gene (5 bases). The CDR3 is made up of 16 amino acids. Germline V CDR1 and CDR2: SGHDT, YYEEEE. The V end was cut by 2 bases, the J end by 3 bases, with 15 bases between. The CDR3, as DNA: TGTGCCAGCAGCTTCGGGGGTGGACACCACAATCAGCCCCAGCATTTT. It translates to CASSFGGGHHNQPQHF.

The chain has TRBV20-1 and TRBJ2-4; tentatively, D is TRBD2 (5 bases). This CDR3 has 13 residues. The V end was cut by 3 bases, the J end by 8 bases, with 14 bases between. Germline V CDR1 and CDR2: DFQATT, SNEGSKA (reference sequence). The CDR3 loop reads CSASNYNGDIQYF. The CDR3 DNA sequence: TGCAGTGCTAGTAACTATAACGGGGACATTCAGTACTTC.

This chain joins TRBV15 and TRBJ1-6, with 7 bases aligning to TRBD1. V shed 4 bases and J 6 bases; nucleotides not matched to a gene: 6. This CDR3 comprises 15 residues. Germline V gene data show CDR1 as LNHNV and CDR2 as YYDKDF (reference sequence). CDR3 sequence reads: CATSIWTGPNSPLHF. CDR3 sequence (DNA): TGTGCCACCAGCATTTGGACAGGTCCTAATTCACCCCTCCACTTT.

This chain connects TRBV27 to TRBJ1-2, with D possibly being TRBD1 (5 bases). CDR3 length equals 14 residues. The V end was cut by 5 bases, the J end by 5 bases, with 15 bases between. Germline V lookup: CDR1 MNHEY, CDR2 SMNVEV (reference sequence). The CDR3 protein is CASSRGPGVYGYTF. The CDR3, as DNA: TGTGCCAGCAGTCGGGGTCCGGGGGTATATGGCTACACCTTC.

J is TRBJ2-6 and V is TRBV5-6, with D perhaps matching TRBD2 (6 bases). CDR3 size: 16 residues. CDR1 is SGHDT and CDR2 is YYEEEE in the germline V gene. V lost 3 bases and J 0 bases, leaving 10 bases between the germline ends. The CDR3 loop is CASSWTTGSGANVLTF. The CDR3 DNA is TGTGCCAGCAGCTGGACTACAGGCTCTGGGGCCAACGTCCTGACTTTC.

This clone was recorded a few times. The chain carries TRBV11-2 and TRBJ2-5, with 8 bases fitting TRBD2. Germline V CDR1 and CDR2: SGHAT, FQNNGV. Trimming at V came to 5 bases and at J to 4 bases, leaving 6 bases not matched to a gene. The CDR3 contains 14 residues. The CDR3 here is CASSRTSTAETQYF. The CDR3 coding sequence is TGTGCCAGCAGCCGGACTAGCACGGCAGAGACCCAGTACTTC.

The rearrangement joins TRBV5-1 to TRBJ2-3; D might be TRBD2 (6 bases). Germline V lookup: CDR1 SGHRS, CDR2 YFSETQ. V shed 0 bases and J shed 2 bases, with 10 bases lying between them. The CDR3 spans 15 residues. The CDR3 DNA reads as TGCGCCAGCAGCTTGGTGGCGGGGAACACAGATACGCAGTATTTT. Protein product: CASSLVAGNTDTQYF.

This sequence joins TRBV11-1 and TRBJ2-1; unclear D gene. CDR1 is SGHAT, CDR2 FQDESV, per germline (reference sequence). This CDR3 contains 13 residues. Between the trimmed V and J ends, which lost 1 base and 7 bases, there was a span of 8 bases. CDR3 residues: CASSLGPRNEQFF. Here the CDR3 DNA reads TGTGCCAGCAGCTTAGGCCCGCGGAATGAGCAGTTCTTC.

The rearrangement joins TRBV6-2 or TRBV6-3 to TRBJ2-1; the match to TRBD2 covers 8 bases. V was clipped by 5 bases and J by 0 bases; unmatched bases: 3. Germline loops: CDR1 MNHEY, CDR2 SVGEGT. The CDR3 has 15 residues. DNA for the CDR3: TGTGCCAGCAGTCTAGCGGGCGCCTCCTACAATGAGCAGTTCTTC. This gives the protein CASSLAGASYNEQFF.

The chain carries TRBV12-3 or TRBV12-4 and TRBJ2-5, with 9 bases matching TRBD1. With V trimmed by 6 bases and J by 5 bases, 4 bases remained unmatched. CDR3 length: 13 amino acids. CDR3 loop: CASSRDRGETQYF. As DNA, the CDR3 is TGTGCCAGCAGCCGCGACAGGGGGGAGACCCAGTACTTC.

J is TRBJ1-2 and V is TRBV11-2; 9 positions match TRBD1. CDR3 size: 15 residues. CDR1 SGHAT and CDR2 FQNNGV come from the germline V gene. The trim removed 6 bases at V and 5 bases at J, leaving 10 bases unmatched. The DNA of the CDR3 is TGTGCCAGCAGTCCAGAGAGTGGACAGGGGTATGGCTACACCTTC. It codes for CASSPESGQGYGYTF. The whole variable domain, filled in from reference TRBV11-2 and TRBJ1-2, reads EAGVAQSPRYKIIEKRQSVAFWCNPISGHATLYWYQQILGQGPKLLIQFQNNGVVDDSQLPKDRFSAERLKGVDSTLKIQPAKLEDSAVYLCASSPESGQGYGYTFGSGTRLTVV.

The chain recombines TRBV6-6 with TRBJ1-1; 8 bases align to TRBD1. Germline V gives CDR1 MNHNY, CDR2 SVGAGI (reference sequence). This CDR3 comprises 15 residues. J lost 5 bases, V lost 2 bases, and 7 bases had no gene match. CDR3 in DNA: TGTGCCAGCAGTTACCGAACAGGGGGGGAGACTGAAGCTTTCTTT. Its protein is CASSYRTGGETEAFF.

The chain combines TRBV7-2 with TRBJ1-1, with D possibly being TRBD1 (5 bases). Trimming removed 0 bases at V and 7 bases at J, with 9 bases between. Germline V CDR1 and CDR2: SGHTA, FQGNSA. The CDR3 totals 13 residues. CDR3 sequence: CASSLANRREAFF. Written as DNA, the CDR3 is TGTGCCAGCAGCTTAGCGAACAGGCGTGAAGCTTTCTTT.

V and J are TRBV10-3 and TRBJ2-1; 13 bases match TRBD2. CDR1 and CDR2 from the germline V gene are ENHRY and SYGVKD. The V gene end was trimmed by 6 bases and the J gene end by 1 base; junction bases not matched to a gene: 9. CDR3 length equals 18 residues. CDR3 sequence reads: CAIRGRTSGGDSYNEQFF. CDR3 bases: TGTGCCATCAGGGGTAGGACTAGCGGGGGCGATTCCTACAATGAGCAGTTCTTC.

This rearrangement joins TRBV24-1 to TRBJ2-2; TRBD1 matches 8 bases. V lost 3 bases, J lost 2 bases, and 4 bases stayed unmatched. Germline V CDR1 and CDR2: KGHDR, SFDVKD. There are 16 residues in the CDR3. The CDR3 DNA sequence: TGTGCCACCAGTGATCGACAGGGGCCCAACACCGGGGAGCTGTTTTTT. Amino acids: CATSDRQGPNTGELFF.

CDR3 region: CASSLTGTISGNTIYF. The CDR3 bases are TGCGCCAGCAGCTTGACAGGGACCATCTCTGGAAACACCATATATTTT. This chain connects TRBV5-1 to TRBJ1-3, with a tentative D call TRBD1 (6 bases). Germline values: CDR1 SGHRS, CDR2 YFSETQ. The V gene lost 1 base and the J gene lost 0 bases, with 11 bases spanning the gap. This CDR3 has 16 residues. The full variable domain, rest sourced from reference TRBV5-1 and TRBJ1-3, is KAGVTQTPRYLIKTRGQQVTLSCSPISGHRSVSWYQQTPGQGLQFLFEYFSETQRNKGNFPGRFSGRQFSNSRSEMNVSTLELGDSALYLCASSLTGTISGNTIYFGEGSWLTVV.

This chain connects TRBV10-2 to TRBJ1-2; 7 bases align to TRBD1. Trimming at V came to 3 bases and at J to 5 bases, leaving 6 bases not matched to a gene. Germline V gene data show CDR1 as WSHSY and CDR2 as SAAADI. The CDR3 totals 14 residues. The CDR3 coding sequence is TGCGCCAGCAGTGATTTGGGACAGCAATATGGCTACACCTTC. Translation: CASSDLGQQYGYTF.

This rearrangement joins TRBV27 to TRBJ2-5; TRBD1 is a possible D gene (6 bases). V was cut by 7 bases and J by 3 bases, with 15 bases left in between. The CDR3 totals 14 residues. Germline lookup yields CDR1 MNHEY and CDR2 SMNVEV (reference sequence). This CDR3 is CASIRDTKEETQYF. CDR3 sequence (DNA): TGTGCCAGCATCCGGGACACCAAAGAAGAGACCCAGTACTTC.

CDR3 protein: CASSSTGGRLKTQYF. Here the CDR3 DNA reads TGTGCCAGCTCATCGACGGGGGGGCGGTTGAAGACCCAGTACTTC. This chain joins TRBV18 and TRBJ2-5; TRBD2 matches at 8 bases. The CDR3 totals 15 residues. Germline-derived CDR1 and CDR2 are KGHSH and LQKENI. V gave up 5 bases and J gave up 6 bases; unmatched junction bases: 11.

This rearrangement joins TRBV2 to TRBJ1-4; D perhaps matches TRBD1 (5 bases). The V gene's germline CDR1 is SNHLY and CDR2 FYNNEI. This CDR3 has 13 amino acids. The germline V and J ends were trimmed by 6 bases and 6 bases, with 11 bases remaining between them. The CDR3 spells CASRSQGYEKLFF. CDR3 nucleotide sequence: TGTGCCAGCAGATCCCAGGGATATGAAAAACTGTTTTTT.

V is TRBV5-6 and J is TRBJ2-1; 11 bases agree with TRBD2. From germline, CDR1 is SGHDT and CDR2 YYEEEE. This CDR3 spans 14 amino acids. Trimming cost V 7 bases and J 7 bases; bases outside gene matches: 7. The CDR3 DNA follows: TGTGCCAGCCGTAGCGGGGGGGCCGGTAATGAGCAGTTCTTC. This codes for CASRSGGAGNEQFF. The full variable domain, rest sourced from reference TRBV5-6 and TRBJ2-1, is DAGVTQSPTHLIKTRGQQVTLRCSPKSGHDTVSWYQQALGQGPQFIFQYYEEEERQRGNFPDRFSGHQFPNYSSELNVNALLLGDSALYLCASRSGGAGNEQFFGPGTRLTVL.

The CDR3 nucleotides are TGTGCCAGCAGCTTGGCGGCAGGGTTGACCCAGTACTTC. Translating gives CASSLAAGLTQYF. V is TRBV5-6 and J is TRBJ2-5; D possibly corresponds to TRBD1 (5 bases). Germline CDR1 is SGHDT and CDR2 is YYEEEE. This CDR3 has 13 amino acids. The germline V and J ends were trimmed by 0 bases and 7 bases, with 10 bases remaining between them.

The rearrangement uses TRBV28 and TRBJ2-4; D possibly corresponds to TRBD1 (5 bases). Germline loops: CDR1 MDHEN, CDR2 SYDVKM. V dropped 4 bases and J dropped 4 bases, with 11 bases sitting between them. The CDR3 runs to 14 residues. The CDR3 here is CASSYSQGKNIQYF. Here the CDR3 DNA reads TGTGCCAGCAGTTATTCCCAGGGTAAAAACATTCAGTACTTC.

J is TRBJ2-5 and V is TRBV7-2; D might be TRBD2 (7 bases). The V and J ends lost 1 base and 4 bases respectively, with 10 bases between them. The germline gives CDR1 SGHTA, CDR2 FQGNSA. The CDR3 length is 14 residues. The CDR3 spells CASSLGGGRETQYF. The DNA for the CDR3 is TGTGCCAGCAGCTTAGGGGGGGGCAGAGAGACCCAGTACTTC.